This T cell receptor beta chain was sequenced for a study of T cells of healthy individuals. A single record per CDR3 protein comes from TCRdb applying MiXCR to the 5' RACE reads. This table has fewer than 70,000 distinct CDR3 sequences, about 15% appearing once. This CDR3 spans 13 amino acids. Trimming cost V 0 bases and J 6 bases, with 9 bases left between them. CDR1 and CDR2 from the germline V gene are LGHNA and YNFKEQ. This clonotype was found many times. The V and J genes are TRBV4-2 and TRBJ2-7, with D perhaps matching TRBD2 (6 bases). The receptor was derived from a human donor in good health. The CDR3 nucleotides read TGTGCCAGCAGCCAAGAAGAGGGAGGCGAGCAGTACTTC. It is translated as CASSQEEGGEQYF.